The 3 T cell receptor beta chains below all came from one sample that was sequenced in a study of Ad26.COV2.S vaccination and SARS-CoV-2 variants. Produced via immunoSEQ multiplex PCR; TCRdb's table is partial and in-frame only. The table has about 440,000 clones, around 91% seen once. The treatment was: 19 received Ad26.COV2.S at low or high dose, single or two shots; 5 received placebo; per-sample allocation not given. Day 63 after the first injection of vaccine or placebo was the sampling time. The source was peripheral blood, collected in a trial of Ad26.COV2.S vaccine versus placebo. The receptors originated from a person aged 18-60 years who received the Ad26.COV2.S COVID-19 vaccine or a placebo.

The chain couples TRBV6-2 or TRBV6-3 to TRBJ2-7, with 10 bases fitting TRBD1. The junction had 8 bases not matched to a gene; V was cut back by 0 bases and J by 6 bases. Looked up from germline, CDR1 is MNHEY and CDR2 is SVGEGT. This CDR3 contains 16 residues. Here the CDR3 DNA reads TGTGCCAGCAGTTACTCGACAGGGGGCAGCCCCCTCGAGCAGTACTTC. Protein: CASSYSTGGSPLEQYF.

The V gene is TRBV5-6, the J gene TRBJ1-1; D is possibly TRBD1 (6 bases). The V gene lost 0 bases and the J gene lost 4 bases, with 10 bases spanning the gap. Per germline, CDR1 SGHDT and CDR2 YYEEEE. The CDR3 is 14 amino acids. The CDR3, as DNA: TGTGCCAGCAGCTTGGATACAGGGCGCACTGAAGCTTTCTTT. This encodes CASSLDTGRTEAFF.

CDR3 sequence (DNA): TGTGCCAGCAGTTTACCAGACAGGGGAACTGAAGCTTTCTTT. Its translation is CASSLPDRGTEAFF. The chain is built from TRBV28 and TRBJ1-1, with TRBD1 matching over 8 bases. CDR1 MDHEN and CDR2 SYDVKM come from the germline V gene. The CDR3 has 14 amino acids. V lost 2 bases to trimming and J lost 5 bases; unmatched junction nucleotides: 4.